A selection of T cell receptor beta chains follows, all from one sample in a study of memory B cells and T cells in multiple sclerosis. Profiled with immunoSEQ multiplex PCR; TCRdb holds only in-frame clones, not every one. The sample consists of over 35,000 clones, roughly 87% of them appearing once. No cognate antigen is known for these TCRs. Sequenced: PBMCs from blood kept in culture. The receptors here all came from a human donor with multiple sclerosis. Each CDR3 is given without its conserved first and last residue.

cdr3_length v_call cdr3_aa
13 TRBV18 ASSPTGSGDSPLH
14 TRBV13 ASSFFGGLGDTEAF
16 TRBV9 ASSSDIGLAGGGETQY
12 TRBV5-1 ASSDPQGGETQY
14 TRBV6-5 ASSYLPVQMNTEAF
13 TRBV6-1 ASSDQAGGYNEQF
12 TRBV28 ATRRRPRTGELF
11 TRBV10-2 ASSRGVFYEQY
13 TRBV7-9 ASSQIQGYTGELF
14 TRBV4-1 ASSQDPGQGGEKLF
13 TRBV28 ASRIRDTLNQPQH
11 TRBV30 ASTQSPVNEQF
13 TRBV5-1 ASSSGTVGIATQY
12 TRBV7-9 ASSHLTSGNTIY
10 TRBV30 AWSQYTDTQY
9 TRBV20-1 SARRDIEQF
13 TRBV9 ASSPGRGNTGELF
9 TRBV20-1 SARQGNTIY
13 TRBV5-1 ASSYTTVTNTEAF
12 TRBV5-1 ASSLSGDYNEQF
15 TRBV15 ATSRDGKQPGYNEQF
13 TRBV6-5 ASSPTGQGAYGYT
15 TRBV5-1 ASSTTPQGGGAGELF
12 TRBV6-5 ASTRQGTNYGYT
12 TRBV4-3 ASADDSYTDTQY
10 TRBV30 AWSIRNTEAF
13 TRBV2 ASSALGHTSNEQY
14 TRBV5-6 ASSRLGTSGTDTQY
11 TRBV30 AWDRGFTDTQY
8 TRBV28 ATGPYEQF
13 TRBV5-1 ASSPRDRGRETQY
11 TRBV5-1 ASSDQVTYEQY
11 TRBV11-2 ASSFPLGNTIY
11 TRBV30 AWARGRADTQY
12 TRBV4-3 ASSQVTGVNEQF
18 TRBV2 ASSGPLGQGADGYNSPLH
13 TRBV15 ATSRENARNNEQF
11 TRBV19 ASRQYLNQPQH
13 TRBV6-5 ASSYVSGGYNEQF
11 TRBV6-5 ASSLRGYNEQF
14 TRBV4-1 ASSHIMGASRGQLF
14 TRBV15 ATSRGGSDSNYGYT